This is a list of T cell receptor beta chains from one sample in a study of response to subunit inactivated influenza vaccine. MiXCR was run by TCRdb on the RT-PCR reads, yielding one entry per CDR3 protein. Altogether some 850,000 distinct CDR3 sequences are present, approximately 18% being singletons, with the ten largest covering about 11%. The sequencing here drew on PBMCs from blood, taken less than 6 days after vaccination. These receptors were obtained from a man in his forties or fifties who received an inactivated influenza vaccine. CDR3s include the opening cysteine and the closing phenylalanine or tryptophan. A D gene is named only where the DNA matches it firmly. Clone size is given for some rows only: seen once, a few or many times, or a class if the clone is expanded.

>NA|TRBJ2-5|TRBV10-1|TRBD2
TGCGCCAGCAGTGAGTCGCGGGGACTAGCACGAGAGACCCAGTACTTC
CASSESRGLARETQYF
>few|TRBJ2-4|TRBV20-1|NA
TGCAGTGCTAGACCACAGGAGCGAGTAGCCAAAAACATTCAGTACTTC
CSARPQERVAKNIQYF
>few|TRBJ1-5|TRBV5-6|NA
TGTGCCAGCAGCTTGTACGGCCTGGGGCCCCAGCATTTT
CASSLYGLGPQHF
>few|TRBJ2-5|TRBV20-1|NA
TGCAGTGCTAGAGATGGATACCCCCAGTACTTC
CSARDGYPQYF
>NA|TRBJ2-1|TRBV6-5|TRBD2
TGTGCCAGCAGTTATTGGGGGGGTCAGACTAGCGGGAGGATCAATGAGCAGTTCTTC
CASSYWGGQTSGRINEQFF
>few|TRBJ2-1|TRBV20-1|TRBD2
TGCAGTGCTAGAATACTAGCGGCTTACAATGAGCAGTTCTTC
CSARILAAYNEQFF
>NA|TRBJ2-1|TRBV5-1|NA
TGCGCCAGCACCACCCCGGAGGGTATCAATGAGCAGTTCTTC
CASTTPEGINEQFF
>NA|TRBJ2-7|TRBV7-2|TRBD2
TGTGCCAGCAGCTTAGGGCTCCCAGTCCTAGCGGGAGGAAATTACGAGCAGTACTTC
CASSLGLPVLAGGNYEQYF
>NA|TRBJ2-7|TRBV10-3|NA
TGTGCCATCAGTGGAAGTGGGAGAAACGAGCAGTACTTC
CAISGSGRNEQYF
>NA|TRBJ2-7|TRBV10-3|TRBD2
TGTGCCATCAGTGAGGGGGCGGGAAGTATGGGACTAAGCTCCTACGAGCAGTACTTC
CAISEGAGSMGLSSYEQYF
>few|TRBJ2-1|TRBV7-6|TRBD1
TGTGCCAGCAGCCCCCGACCGGACAGGATGGATGAGCAGTTCTTC
CASSPRPDRMDEQFF
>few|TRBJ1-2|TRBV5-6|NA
TGTGCCAGCAGCCCCCGGGACCGAGCTAACTATGGCTACACCTTC
CASSPRDRANYGYTF
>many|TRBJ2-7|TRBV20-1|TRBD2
TGCAGTGCGCAGGGACTAGCGGGGACATACGAGCAGTACTTC
CSAQGLAGTYEQYF
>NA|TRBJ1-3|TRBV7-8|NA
TGTGCCAGCAGCTTGGGGGAGCGCTCTGGAAACACCATATATTTT
CASSLGERSGNTIYF
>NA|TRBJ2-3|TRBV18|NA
TGTGCCAGCTCACCAGCCAGCACAGATACGCAGTATTTT
CASSPASTDTQYF
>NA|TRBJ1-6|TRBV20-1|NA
TGCAGTGCTAGACAGGGAATGAGCTATAATTCACCCCTCCACTTT
CSARQGMSYNSPLHF
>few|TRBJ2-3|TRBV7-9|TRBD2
TGTGCCAGCAGCTTAGCTCGTGCGGGAGGACGCACAGATACGCAGTATTTT
CASSLARAGGRTDTQYF
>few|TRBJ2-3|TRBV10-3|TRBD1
TGTGCCATCAGGATCTATAATCCGGGACAGCACACAGATACGCAGTATTTT
CAIRIYNPGQHTDTQYF
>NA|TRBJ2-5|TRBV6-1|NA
TGTGCCAGCAGTAACAGGGCAGAGACCCAGTACTTC
CASSNRAETQYF
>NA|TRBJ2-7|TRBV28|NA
TGTGCCAGCAGTCCGGGCCCCGGATCTTCCTACGAGCAGTACTTC
CASSPGPGSSYEQYF
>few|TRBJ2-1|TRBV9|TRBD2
TGTGCCAGCAGCGGTAGCGGGTCTCCTAGGAATGAGCAGTTCTTC
CASSGSGSPRNEQFF
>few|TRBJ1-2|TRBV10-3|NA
TGTGCCATCAGTGAGTGGGACCAGGAGTATGGCTACACCTTC
CAISEWDQEYGYTF
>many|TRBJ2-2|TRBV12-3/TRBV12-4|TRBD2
TGTGCCAGCAGCCCTTCGGGGGGGGGGAACACCGGGGAGCTGTTTTTT
CASSPSGGGNTGELFF
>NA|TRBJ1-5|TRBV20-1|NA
TGCAGTGCTAGGCAGGAGGGAAGGAGCAATCAGCCCCAGCATTTT
CSARQEGRSNQPQHF
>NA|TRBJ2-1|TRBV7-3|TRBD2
TGTGCCAGCAGCTTGGATGGACTAGCGGGAGAGAACGGCAATGAGCAGTTCTTC
CASSLDGLAGENGNEQFF
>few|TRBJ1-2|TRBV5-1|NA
TGCGCCAGCAGCTTGGACGGGCAGGGCCCCAGTGGCTACACCTTC
CASSLDGQGPSGYTF
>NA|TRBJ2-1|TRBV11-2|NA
TGTGCCAGCAGCAACTACAGGAGTTATGAGCAGTTCTTC
CASSNYRSYEQFF
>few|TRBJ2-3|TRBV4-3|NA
TGCGCCAGCAGCCAAGACTGGGACTCCTCAGATACGCAGTATTTT
CASSQDWDSSDTQYF
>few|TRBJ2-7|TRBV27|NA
TGTGCCAGCAGTTTAGGGCGAGGAGGGGGCCACGAGCAGTACTTC
CASSLGRGGGHEQYF
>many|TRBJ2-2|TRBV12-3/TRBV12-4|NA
TGTGCCAGCAGTCTCCGTGTTGGGGGGAACACCGGGGAGCTGTTTTTT
CASSLRVGGNTGELFF
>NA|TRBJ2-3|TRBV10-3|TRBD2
TGTGCCACCCACAAGGAGCGGGAAAACACAGATACGCAGTATTTT
CATHKERENTDTQYF
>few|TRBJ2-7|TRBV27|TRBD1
TGTGCCAGCAGTCCTCGGGGGACAGGGTCACAGCGTGGGGTCTACGAGCAGTACTTC
CASSPRGTGSQRGVYEQYF
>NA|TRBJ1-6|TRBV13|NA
TGTGCCAGCAGGATAGGGGGGAGCTCCTATAATTCACCCCTCCACTTT
CASRIGGSSYNSPLHF
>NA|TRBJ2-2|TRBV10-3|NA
TGTGCCATCAGTGAGTCAGGGTCGCCCTCCACCGGGGAGCTGTTTTTT
CAISESGSPSTGELFF
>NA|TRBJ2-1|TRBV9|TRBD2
TGTGCCAGCAGCGTAGAAGCGGGAGGGCCGGCCAATGAGCAGTTCTTC
CASSVEAGGPANEQFF
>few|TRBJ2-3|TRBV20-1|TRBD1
TGCAGTGCCAGGACAGGAAACACAGATACGCAGTATTTT
CSARTGNTDTQYF
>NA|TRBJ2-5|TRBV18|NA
TGTGCCAGCTCAATCCAAGTCAGGGAGACCCAGTACTTC
CASSIQVRETQYF
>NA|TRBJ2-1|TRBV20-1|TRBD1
TGCAGTGCTTTAAGCCGGGACAGGGGGCTTCCTGAGCAGTTCTTC
CSALSRDRGLPEQFF
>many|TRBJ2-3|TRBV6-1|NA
TGTGCCAGCAGCCGGCTGATGGGATCAGATACGCAGTATTTT
CASSRLMGSDTQYF
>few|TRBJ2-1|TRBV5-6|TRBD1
TGTGCCAGCAGCCGAGACAGGGGTGAGCAGTTCTTC
CASSRDRGEQFF
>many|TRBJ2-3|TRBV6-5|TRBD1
TGTGCCAGCAGTCACTTCGCAGGGGGCGCGGAAGATACGCAGTATTTT
CASSHFAGGAEDTQYF
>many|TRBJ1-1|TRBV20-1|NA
TGCAGTGCTATTCAGCCATTAAACACTGAAGCTTTCTTT
CSAIQPLNTEAFF